Shown below are 30 T cell receptor beta chains from a single sample sequenced in a study of identifying expanded T cells in peripheral blood. Profiled with immunoSEQ multiplex PCR; TCRdb holds only in-frame clones, not every one. Here the sample spans approximately 79,000 clones, roughly nine tenths being singletons. Sequenced material: blood. The source of these receptors is a person aged 18-69 years in good health.

In its sample, this clone was seen once. The V and J genes are TRBV5-8 and TRBJ2-2; TRBD1 matches at 11 bases. The germline CDR1 and CDR2 sequences are SGHTS and YDEGEE. The junction had 7 bases not matched to a gene; V was cut back by 3 bases and J by 3 bases. This CDR3 has 17 residues. The CDR3 DNA follows: TGTGCCAGCAGCTCCCTTAGGACAGGGGGCTACACCGGGGAGCTGTTTTTT. Translated: CASSSLRTGGYTGELFF.

The V gene is TRBV5-1, the J gene TRBJ1-6; D uncertain. The CDR3 is made up of 15 amino acids. The germline V and J ends were trimmed by 0 bases and 5 bases, with 9 bases remaining between them. Germline V gene lookup returns CDR1 SGHRS and CDR2 YFSETQ. The CDR3 sequence is CASSLEWADNSPLHF. For the CDR3, the DNA is TGCGCCAGCAGCTTGGAGTGGGCAGATAATTCACCCCTCCACTTT.

The chain has TRBV2 and TRBJ2-3; weak D call: TRBD2 (5 bases). The ends were cut back, 7 bases at V and 1 base at J, with 9 bases in the middle. Per germline, CDR1 SNHLY and CDR2 FYNNEI. The CDR3 sequence is 13 residues long. The DNA of the CDR3 is TGTGCCAGCACGGAAGCGGGCACAGATACGCAGTATTTT. It is translated as CASTEAGTDTQYF.

The chain is built from TRBV7-3 and TRBJ2-2; D gene ambiguous. Trimming removed 5 bases at V and 2 bases at J, with 9 bases between. Per the germline V gene, CDR1 is SGHTA and CDR2 is FQGTGA. The CDR3 totals 14 residues. The CDR3 nucleotides read TGTGCCAGCAGCCAAAACAAAAACACCGGGGAGCTGTTTTTT. Its translation is CASSQNKNTGELFF.

V gene TRBV7-3 combines with J gene TRBJ2-3, with TRBD2 matching over 9 bases. Germline trimming cut 2 bases from V and 4 bases from J; bases unmatched to any gene: 4. Germline V CDR1 and CDR2: SGHTA, FQGTGA. CDR3 size: 15 residues. CDR3 in DNA: TGTGCCAGCAGCTTAGGAGTAGCGGGAGCAGATACGCAGTATTTT. It specifies CASSLGVAGADTQYF.

V is TRBV2 and J is TRBJ2-2, with 10 bases that match TRBD1. CDR1 is SNHLY and CDR2 is FYNNEI in the germline V gene. The CDR3 is 14 residues long. Germline trimming cut 6 bases from V and 6 bases from J; bases unmatched to any gene: 4. The CDR3 sequence is CASSWDRGSGELFF. CDR3 bases: TGTGCCAGCAGCTGGGACAGGGGTTCCGGGGAGCTGTTTTTT.

The chain combines TRBV5-4 with TRBJ1-2; D possibly corresponds to TRBD1 (5 bases). From germline, CDR1 is SGHNT and CDR2 YYREEE (reference sequence). The CDR3 has 14 residues. V was shortened by 4 bases and J by 7 bases, with 17 bases between the two germline ends. The chain's CDR3 is CASSPSQGVSGYTF. The CDR3 bases are TGTGCCAGCAGCCCCAGCCAGGGAGTGTCTGGCTACACCTTC.

This chain uses TRBV7-2 with TRBJ2-7, with 11 positions matching TRBD2. Germline loops: CDR1 SGHTA, CDR2 FQGNSA. Trimming at V came to 4 bases and at J to 4 bases, leaving 3 bases not matched to a gene. CDR3 length: 14 residues. The CDR3 loop is CASSSASGGYEQYF. The DNA for the CDR3 is TGTGCCAGCAGCTCCGCTAGCGGGGGGTACGAGCAGTACTTC.

The chain employs TRBV5-1 and TRBJ2-1, with no clear D. Germline lookup yields CDR1 SGHRS and CDR2 YFSETQ. This CDR3 region has 14 residues. Trimming pared 1 base from V and 2 bases from J, leaving 7 bases between. CDR3 region: CASSLSVTYNEQFF. The CDR3 DNA sequence: TGCGCCAGCAGCTTGAGTGTTACCTACAATGAGCAGTTCTTC. Combining the CDR3 with reference TRBV5-1 and TRBJ2-1 gives the whole variable domain KAGVTQTPRYLIKTRGQQVTLSCSPISGHRSVSWYQQTPGQGLQFLFEYFSETQRNKGNFPGRFSGRQFSNSRSEMNVSTLELGDSALYLCASSLSVTYNEQFFGPGTRLTVL.

The chain employs TRBV28 and TRBJ1-5; D unresolved. CDR1 is MDHEN and CDR2 is SYDVKM in the germline V gene. The CDR3 is made up of 11 amino acids. The V gene lost 5 bases and the J gene lost 4 bases, with 3 bases spanning the gap. The DNA of the CDR3 is TGTGCCAGCAGTAGAAATCAGCCCCAGCATTTT. It is translated as CASSRNQPQHF.

The V gene is TRBV10-2, the J gene TRBJ1-2, with TRBD1 as a possible D gene (5 bases). V was trimmed by 8 bases and J by 6 bases, leaving 19 bases between them. The CDR3 sequence is 14 residues long. Germline V gives CDR1 WSHSY, CDR2 SAAADI. This CDR3 is CASSTSGFFNGYTF. In DNA form, the CDR3 reads TGCGCCAGCTCTACATCAGGGTTCTTTAATGGCTACACCTTC.

V is TRBV5-1 and J is TRBJ1-1, with 8 nucleotides matching TRBD1. The CDR3 spans 15 residues. Germline V lookup: CDR1 SGHRS, CDR2 YFSETQ. The junction had 2 bases not matched to a gene; V was cut back by 0 bases and J by 1 base. The CDR3 nucleotides read TGCGCCAGCAGCTTGGCAGGGGGCGCGAACACTGAAGCTTTCTTT. Protein: CASSLAGGANTEAFF.

This chain uses TRBV29-1 with TRBJ1-2, with TRBD1 matching 10 bases. The CDR3 loop spans 15 amino acids. Germline V gene data show CDR1 as SQVTM and CDR2 as ANQGSEA. Unmatched junction bases numbered 11, after V lost 3 bases and J lost 7 bases. The CDR3 is CSVDGLTGGAGGYTF. CDR3 nucleotide sequence: TGCAGCGTTGATGGGCTGACAGGGGGCGCGGGTGGCTACACCTTC.

The rearrangement joins TRBV13 to TRBJ2-2; the match to TRBD1 covers 7 bases. The CDR3 loop spans 16 amino acids. With 5 bases clipped from V and 5 bases from J, the junction kept 11 bases outside the gene matches. The germline V gene has CDR1 PRHDT and CDR2 FYEKMQ (reference sequence). The CDR3 nucleotides are TGTGCCAGCAGCCCGAAACCAGGGGGTCGGACCGGGGAGCTGTTTTTT. Translating gives CASSPKPGGRTGELFF.

This chain joins TRBV27 and TRBJ2-7; D is possibly TRBD2 (5 bases). CDR1 and CDR2 from the germline V gene are MNHEY and SMNVEV (reference sequence). This CDR3 is built from 16 residues. Trimming stripped 4 bases from V and 7 bases from J, with 23 bases between. Here the CDR3 DNA reads TGTGCCAGCAGTTCCCGGGATCTAGGGCCTACGGGAGAGCAGTACTTC. It specifies CASSSRDLGPTGEQYF.

This clone was recorded a few times. This chain connects TRBV5-1 to TRBJ2-1; D not resolved. V was clipped by 6 bases and J by 7 bases, with 8 bases between them. The CDR3 totals 11 residues. Germline V gene lookup returns CDR1 SGHRS and CDR2 YFSETQ. CDR3 loop: CASTWSNEQFF. The DNA for the CDR3 is TGCGCCAGCACCTGGAGTAATGAGCAGTTCTTC.

This chain joins TRBV5-1 and TRBJ2-2; 8 bases line up with TRBD2. The CDR3 extends over 15 amino acids. CDR1 and CDR2 from the germline V gene are SGHRS and YFSETQ. V shed 5 bases, J shed 6 bases, and the junction held 9 bases outside the gene matches. In DNA, the CDR3 is TGCGCCAGCAGTCGGCTCGGGAGGGCCCCCGGGGAGCTGTTTTTT. Amino acids: CASSRLGRAPGELFF.

The chain couples TRBV10-3 to TRBJ2-7; D tentatively fits TRBD1 or TRBD2 (5 bases each). V lost 5 bases and J 4 bases, leaving 15 bases between the germline ends. CDR3 length: 14 residues. Germline CDR1 and CDR2: ENHRY and SYGVKD. CDR3 loop: CAISNFGTAYEQYF. In nucleotides, the CDR3 is TGTGCCATCAGTAACTTTGGGACCGCTTACGAGCAGTACTTC.

V and J are TRBV5-3 and TRBJ2-7, with TRBD1 matching 7 bases. TRBV5-3 is treated as an ORF (open reading frame) with a function not yet certain. Trimming cost V 3 bases and J 2 bases; bases outside gene matches: 5. The CDR3 sequence is 14 residues long. CDR3: CARSSGTVAYEQYF. The CDR3 region has the DNA TGTGCCAGAAGCTCCGGGACAGTGGCCTACGAGCAGTACTTC.

The chain uses TRBV5-4 and TRBJ2-7; maybe TRBD1 (6 bases). Germline CDR1 is SGHNT and CDR2 is YYREEE (reference sequence). V lost 2 bases, J lost 1 base, and 13 bases lay in between. The CDR3 covers 15 residues. CDR3 sequence: CASSFRRQESYEQYF. The CDR3 DNA follows: TGTGCCAGCAGCTTTAGGAGACAGGAATCCTACGAGCAGTACTTC.

The CDR3 sequence is CASNTPGLENEQFF. CDR3 in DNA: TGTGCCAGCAACACACCGGGACTAGAGAATGAGCAGTTCTTC. V is TRBV9 and J is TRBJ2-1; 8 bases are shared with TRBD2. The CDR3 totals 14 residues. With 6 bases clipped from V and 7 bases from J, the junction kept 9 bases outside the gene matches. Germline lookup yields CDR1 SGDLS and CDR2 YYNGEE.

V usage is TRBV10-3 and J usage is TRBJ2-7; 11 bases agree with TRBD2. Germline CDR1 ENHRY, CDR2 SYGVKD. The CDR3 runs 15 residues. The J segment lost 1 base and the V segment lost 7 bases, leaving 6 bases of the junction unmatched. The CDR3 loop reads CAITPGLAVSYEQYF. CDR3 DNA: TGTGCCATCACCCCGGGACTAGCGGTTTCCTACGAGCAGTACTTC.

The chain recombines TRBV30 with TRBJ2-5, with unresolved D. The CDR3 totals 12 residues. Per germline, CDR1 GTSNPN and CDR2 SVGIG (reference sequence). V lost 4 bases and J 2 bases, leaving 8 bases between the germline ends. For the CDR3, the DNA is TGTGCCTGGAATGATGGTCAAGAGACCCAGTACTTC. This sequence encodes CAWNDGQETQYF.

The gene calls are TRBV4-1 and TRBJ1-5; 9 nucleotides agree with TRBD1. This CDR3 contains 14 residues. From germline, CDR1 is MGHRA and CDR2 YSYEKL. With 5 bases clipped from V and 1 base from J, the junction kept 0 bases outside the gene matches. CDR3 DNA sequence: TGCGCCAGCAGCGACAGGGGGAGCAATCAGCCCCAGCATTTT. It specifies CASSDRGSNQPQHF.

V gene TRBV5-1 combines with J gene TRBJ2-3; 9 positions agree with TRBD2. With V trimmed by 4 bases and J by 9 bases, 9 bases remained unmatched. The germline V gene has CDR1 SGHRS and CDR2 YFSETQ. The CDR3 loop spans 14 amino acids. The CDR3: CASSMIAGELTQYF. The DNA of the CDR3 is TGCGCCAGCAGCATGATAGCGGGAGAGCTAACGCAGTATTTT. The variable domain in full, completed from reference TRBV5-1 and TRBJ2-3, reads KAGVTQTPRYLIKTRGQQVTLSCSPISGHRSVSWYQQTPGQGLQFLFEYFSETQRNKGNFPGRFSGRQFSNSRSEMNVSTLELGDSALYLCASSMIAGELTQYFGPGTRLTVL.

V is TRBV29-1 and J is TRBJ1-2; D is ambiguous. From germline, CDR1 is SQVTM and CDR2 ANQGSEA. Trimming shortened V by 3 bases and J by 4 bases, and 3 bases separated the two germline ends. The CDR3 has 10 amino acids. CDR3 protein: CSVDSYGYTF. CDR3 nucleotide sequence: TGCAGCGTTGATTCCTATGGCTACACCTTC.

The V call is TRBV6-5, the J call TRBJ2-7; D not certain. This CDR3 region has 13 residues. With 6 bases removed from V and 5 bases from J, the gap between germline ends came to 14 bases. The V gene's germline CDR1 is MNHEY and CDR2 SVGAGI. For the CDR3, the DNA is TGTGCCAGCAGGAAATCTAGTGGGAACGAGCAGTACTTC. Translated, it gives CASRKSSGNEQYF.

The chain couples TRBV29-1 to TRBJ1-2; TRBD1 might be the D (5 bases). This CDR3 contains 13 residues. Trimming shortened V by 5 bases and J by 7 bases, and 17 bases separated the two germline ends. Germline CDR1 reads SQVTM; CDR2 reads ANQGSEA. CDR3 nucleotide sequence: TGCAGCGTTCGCGACAGCGAAGACGGTGGCTACACCTTC. Its translation is CSVRDSEDGGYTF.

The chain recombines TRBV6-5 with TRBJ1-4; D remains ambiguous. Trimming stripped 2 bases from V and 6 bases from J, with 13 bases between. The CDR3 has 15 amino acids. CDR1 is MNHEY, CDR2 SVGAGI, per germline. The CDR3 DNA sequence: TGTGCCAGCAGTTACCGGAGACCGAAAGATGAAAAACTGTTTTTT. Translating gives CASSYRRPKDEKLFF.

The rearrangement uses TRBV7-8 and TRBJ2-7, with a tentative D call TRBD1 (5 bases). There are 14 residues in the CDR3. V was trimmed by 1 base and J by 1 base, leaving 8 bases between them. Germline CDR1 reads SGHVS; CDR2 reads FQNEAQ. The CDR3 protein is CASSLVGQSYEQYF. The CDR3 coding sequence is TGTGCCAGCAGCTTAGTGGGGCAGTCCTACGAGCAGTACTTC.